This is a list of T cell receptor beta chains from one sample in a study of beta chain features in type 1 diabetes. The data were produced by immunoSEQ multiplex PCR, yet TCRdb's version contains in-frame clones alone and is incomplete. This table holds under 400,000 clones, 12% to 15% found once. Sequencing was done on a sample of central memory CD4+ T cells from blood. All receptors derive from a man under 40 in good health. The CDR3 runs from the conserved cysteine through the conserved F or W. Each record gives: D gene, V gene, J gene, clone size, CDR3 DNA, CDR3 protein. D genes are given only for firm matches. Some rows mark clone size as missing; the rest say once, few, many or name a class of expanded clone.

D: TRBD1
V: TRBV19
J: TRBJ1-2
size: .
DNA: TGTGCCAGTAGTTTGGAGGGGGCAACAATCTATGGCTACACCTTC
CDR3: CASSLEGATIYGYTF

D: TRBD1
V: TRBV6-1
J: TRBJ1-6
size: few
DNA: TGTGCCAGCAGTGAGCGGGGACAGTATAATTCACCCCTCCACTTT
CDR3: CASSERGQYNSPLHF

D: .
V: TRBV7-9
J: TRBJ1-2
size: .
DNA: TGTGCCAGCAGCTTTTCAGGGCTTGATGGCTACACCTTC
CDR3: CASSFSGLDGYTF

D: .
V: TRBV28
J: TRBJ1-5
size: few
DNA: TGTGCCAGCAGTTTATTTAGAAATCGACGGGATCAGCCCCAGCATTTT
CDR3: CASSLFRNRRDQPQHF

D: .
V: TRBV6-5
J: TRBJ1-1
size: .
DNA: TGTGCCAGCAGTTACTCGACTGGGTACACTGAAGCTTTCTTT
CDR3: CASSYSTGYTEAFF

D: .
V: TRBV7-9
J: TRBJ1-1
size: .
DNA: TGTGCCAGCGGAACCCTGGGGGGGACTGAAGCTTTCTTT
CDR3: CASGTLGGTEAFF

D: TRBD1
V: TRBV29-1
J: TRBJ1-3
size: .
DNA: TGCAGCGTTGAAGGGTTCGGACAGGGGGACGTGGCTGGAAACACCATATATTTT
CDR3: CSVEGFGQGDVAGNTIYF

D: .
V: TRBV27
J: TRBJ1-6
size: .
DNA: TGTGCCAGCAGTCTCAGGGGTGATAATTCACCCCTCCACTTT
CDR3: CASSLRGDNSPLHF

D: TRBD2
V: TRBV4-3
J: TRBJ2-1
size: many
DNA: TGCGCCAGCAGCCAAGAGGGACTAGCGGGGGTCAATGAGCAGTTCTTC
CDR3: CASSQEGLAGVNEQFF

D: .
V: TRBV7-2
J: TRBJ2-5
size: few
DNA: TGTGCCAGCAGCTTAAATCCTTTTCAAGAGACCCAGTACTTC
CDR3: CASSLNPFQETQYF

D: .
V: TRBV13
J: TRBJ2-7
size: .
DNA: TGTGCCAGCAGCTTATTAGGGGGGTACGAGCAGTACTTC
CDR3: CASSLLGGYEQYF

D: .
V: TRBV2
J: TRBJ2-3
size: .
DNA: TGTGCCAGCAGTGGGTGGGAGACAGGCACAGATACGCAGTATTTT
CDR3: CASSGWETGTDTQYF

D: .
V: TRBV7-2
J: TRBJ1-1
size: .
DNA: TGTGCCAGCAGCTTAGCTGGGGGCAGGGGACTGAACACTGAAGCTTTCTTT
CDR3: CASSLAGGRGLNTEAFF

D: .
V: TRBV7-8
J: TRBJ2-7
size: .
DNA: TGTGCCAGCAGCGATGGGGGTCCCAGGCCCTCCTACGAGCAGTACTTC
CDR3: CASSDGGPRPSYEQYF

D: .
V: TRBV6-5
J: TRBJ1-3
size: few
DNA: TGTGCCAGCAGTTACTCGATAATGGGCTCTGGAAACACCATATATTTT
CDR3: CASSYSIMGSGNTIYF

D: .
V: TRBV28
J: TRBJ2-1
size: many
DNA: TGTGCCAGCAGCCCTTCGGAGCCGGTTGAGCAGTTCTTC
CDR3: CASSPSEPVEQFF

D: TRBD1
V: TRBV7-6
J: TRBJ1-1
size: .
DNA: TGTGCCAGCAGCGGCCGACAGGGCTGGGATACTGAAGCTTTCTTT
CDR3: CASSGRQGWDTEAFF

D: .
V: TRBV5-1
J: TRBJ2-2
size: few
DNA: TGCGCCAGCTCCGGCCAGGGGATGCCCGGGGAGCTGTTTTTT
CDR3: CASSGQGMPGELFF

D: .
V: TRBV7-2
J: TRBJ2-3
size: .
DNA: TGTGCCAGCAGCTTAACCCCAACAGCCGGCACAGATACGCAGTATTTT
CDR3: CASSLTPTAGTDTQYF

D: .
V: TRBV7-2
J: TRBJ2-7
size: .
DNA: TGTGCCAGCAGCTTAGTGGGGGGCGGGTACGAGCAGTACTTC
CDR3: CASSLVGGGYEQYF

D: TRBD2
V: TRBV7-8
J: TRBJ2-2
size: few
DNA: TGTGCCAGCAGCTCCATAGCGGGAGGCGGGACCGGGGAGCTGTTTTTT
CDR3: CASSSIAGGGTGELFF

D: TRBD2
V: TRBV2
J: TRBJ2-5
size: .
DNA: TGTGCCAGTAGCGGGGATAAAGAGACCCAGTACTTC
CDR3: CASSGDKETQYF

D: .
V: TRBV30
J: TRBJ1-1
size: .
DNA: TGTGCCTGGAGGTCATGGAGGGGTAGGACTGAAGCTTTCTTT
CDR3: CAWRSWRGRTEAFF

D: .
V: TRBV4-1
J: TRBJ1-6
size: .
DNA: TGCGCCAGCAGCCAAGTCAGGACGGGGAATTTCTATAATTCACCCCTCCACTTT
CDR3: CASSQVRTGNFYNSPLHF